These 20 T cell receptor beta chains were sequenced from one sample in a study of blood T cell repertoires in COVID-19. TCRdb's copy holds only in-frame clones and misses some; the assay was immunoSEQ multiplex PCR. The sample has fewer than 350,000 clones, 85% seen once; the top ten hold 1.5% to 2%. Sequenced input: PBMCs or T cells enriched from blood (not recorded which). The source is a woman aged 30 to 39 who had been exposed to COVID-19.

V is TRBV4-1 and J is TRBJ1-5; 7 nucleotides line up with TRBD1. Trimming cost V 1 base and J 2 bases; bases outside gene matches: 8. The CDR3 runs 17 residues. Germline CDR1 MGHRA, CDR2 YSYEKL. CDR3 loop: CASSQVQGVIGNQPQHF. The CDR3 nucleotides read TGCGCCAGCAGCCAAGTGCAGGGGGTTATAGGCAATCAGCCCCAGCATTTT.

The chain links TRBV4-3 to TRBJ2-4; D is possibly TRBD1 (5 bases). The CDR3 length is 14 residues. Trimming took 4 bases from V and 6 from J, leaving 13 bases between them. In germline, CDR1 is LGHNA, CDR2 YSLEER. CDR3 loop: CASSLRTSGNIQYF. CDR3 in DNA: TGCGCCAGCAGCCTCCGGACATCGGGAAACATTCAGTACTTC.

This clone was found once. The CDR3 DNA sequence: TGTGCCACCAAACTCGGGGTCAGTCAGCCCCAGCATTTT. Protein sequence: CATKLGVSQPQHF. This chain uses TRBV28 with TRBJ1-5, with no clear D. The CDR3 is 13 residues long. V was pared by 10 bases and J by 6 bases, with 16 bases between. Looked up from germline, CDR1 is MDHEN and CDR2 is SYDVKM.

This clone was counted once. The chain links TRBV12-3 or TRBV12-4 to TRBJ1-1; the D is unclear. V lost 6 bases and J 1 base, leaving 9 bases between the germline ends. The CDR3 contains 13 residues. CDR3 protein: CASSRTENTEAFF. Written as DNA, the CDR3 is TGTGCCAGCAGCCGTACAGAGAACACTGAAGCTTTCTTT.

The sample holds a few counts of this clone. The J gene is TRBJ2-2, the V gene TRBV6-5; D is undetermined. CDR3 length: 14 residues. CDR1 MNHEY and CDR2 SVGAGI come from the germline V gene. The V gene lost 7 bases and the J gene lost 6 bases, with 15 bases spanning the gap. For the CDR3, the DNA is TGTGCCAGCACCGACGGGTGGGTGGCCGGGGAGCTGTTTTTT. It encodes CASTDGWVAGELFF.

The chain joins TRBV18 to TRBJ1-3; tentative D call: TRBD1 (6 bases). Germline V gene lookup returns CDR1 KGHSH and CDR2 LQKENI. V lost 3 bases and J 0 bases, leaving 12 bases between the germline ends. The CDR3 loop spans 16 amino acids. CDR3 region: CASSPGHLSSGNTIYF. CDR3 nucleotide sequence: TGTGCCAGCTCACCGGGACATCTTTCCTCTGGAAACACCATATATTTT. Drawing the rest from reference TRBV18 and TRBJ1-3, the complete variable domain is NAGVMQNPRHLVRRRGQEARLRCSPMKGHSHVYWYRQLPEEGLKFMVYLQKENIIDESGMPKERFSAEFPKEGPSILRIQQVVRGDSAAYFCASSPGHLSSGNTIYFGEGSWLTVV.

This chain uses TRBV18 with TRBJ2-5, with D possibly being TRBD1 (5 bases). CDR3 length equals 14 residues. Germline V gene sequence: CDR1 KGHSH, CDR2 LQKENI. V was cut by 0 bases and J by 5 bases, with 10 bases left in between. Here the CDR3 DNA reads TGTGCCAGCTCACCACCGTCATCAGGGGAGACCCAGTACTTC. It specifies CASSPPSSGETQYF.

This chain joins TRBV4-1 and TRBJ1-6; D is uncertain. V lost 0 bases, J lost 9 bases, and 12 bases lay in between. Germline CDR1 and CDR2: MGHRA and YSYEKL. This CDR3 contains 15 residues. CDR3 residues: CASSQEPGMASPLHF. In DNA form, the CDR3 reads TGCGCCAGCAGCCAAGAGCCCGGGATGGCTTCACCCCTCCACTTT.

This clone showed up just once. The V and J genes are TRBV11-1 and TRBJ2-5, with 7 nucleotides matching TRBD1. Per the germline V gene, CDR1 is SGHAT and CDR2 is FQDESV (reference sequence). V lost 5 bases to trimming and J lost 4 bases; unmatched junction nucleotides: 10. This CDR3 has 15 amino acids. The CDR3 loop is CASSPSERGRETQYF. Here the CDR3 DNA reads TGTGCCAGCAGCCCCTCGGAGAGGGGGCGAGAGACCCAGTACTTC.

The chain carries TRBV6-5 and TRBJ1-1; possible D gene TRBD1, 6 bases. The CDR3 contains 14 residues. The V end lost 6 bases, the J end lost 6 bases, and 17 bases lay between the germline ends. Germline CDR1 is MNHEY and CDR2 is SVGAGI. CDR3 in amino acids: CASRGGHEGAEAFF. CDR3 sequence (DNA): TGTGCCAGCAGGGGCGGACATGAGGGGGCTGAAGCTTTCTTT.

This chain connects TRBV6-4 to TRBJ1-2; a weak D match, TRBD1 (5 bases). Germline values: CDR1 MRHNA, CDR2 SNTAGT. Trimming removed 6 bases at V and 2 bases at J, with 16 bases between. The CDR3 length is 15 residues. CDR3 DNA sequence: TGTGCCAGCAGACCCGACTTCGCAGGGAACTATGGCTACACCTTC. This translates into CASRPDFAGNYGYTF.

This chain connects TRBV28 to TRBJ2-1; tentatively, D is TRBD2 (7 bases). There are 15 residues in the CDR3. In germline, CDR1 is MDHEN, CDR2 SYDVKM. V lost 2 bases and J lost 5, with 13 bases in between. The CDR3 region is CASSLQGTKNNEQFF. For the CDR3, the DNA is TGTGCCAGCAGTTTACAGGGGACTAAAAACAATGAGCAGTTCTTC.

This sequence joins TRBV7-2 and TRBJ1-5; D possibly corresponds to TRBD1 (6 bases). V lost 7 bases and J lost 2, with 12 bases in between. The germline V gene has CDR1 SGHTA and CDR2 FQGNSA. This CDR3 has 14 residues. The CDR3 bases are TGTGCCAGCAACAGGGAGGGGGGCAATCAGCCCCAGCATTTT. Translation gives CASNREGGNQPQHF.

The V call is TRBV28, the J call TRBJ2-7; D uncertain. Per the germline V gene, CDR1 is MDHEN and CDR2 is SYDVKM. This CDR3 spans 13 amino acids. Deletions cut 3 bases from V and 9 bases from J, with 15 bases between. The CDR3 DNA sequence: TGTGCCAGCAGTTTGTACAGTCTACGGTGGCAGTACTTC. This gives the protein CASSLYSLRWQYF.

The chain is built from TRBV5-1 and TRBJ2-5, with D possibly TRBD2 on 5 matching bases. Trimming cost V 4 bases and J 1 base, with 14 bases left between them. The germline V gene has CDR1 SGHRS and CDR2 YFSETQ. The CDR3 has 15 amino acids. In DNA, the CDR3 is TGCGCCAGCAGCGAGTCGCCGGGATCCCAAGAGACCCAGTACTTC. Translated: CASSESPGSQETQYF.

The chain joins TRBV4-1 to TRBJ1-6; 7 bases line up with TRBD1. This CDR3 is 16 amino acids long. The trim removed 0 bases at V and 8 bases at J, leaving 7 bases unmatched. The V gene's germline CDR1 is MGHRA and CDR2 YSYEKL. The CDR3 bases are TGCGCCAGCAGCCAAGATCAGGGGGACGGATATTCACCCCTCCACTTT. As protein: CASSQDQGDGYSPLHF.

The CDR3 sequence is CASSSLEGQASHYGYTF. The CDR3 coding sequence is TGTGCCAGCAGCTCGCTTGAGGGACAGGCATCTCACTATGGCTACACCTTC. V and J are TRBV5-4 and TRBJ1-2; TRBD1 agrees at 8 bases. From germline, CDR1 is SGHNT and CDR2 YYREEE (reference sequence). Trimming took 3 bases from V and 3 from J; bases not matched to a gene: 13. CDR3 length: 17 amino acids.

The chain recombines TRBV24-1 with TRBJ2-2; a possible D gene is TRBD1 (6 bases). In germline, CDR1 is KGHDR, CDR2 SFDVKD. The CDR3 contains 16 residues. With 12 bases removed from V and 1 base from J, the gap between germline ends came to 20 bases. The CDR3 region is CAAGGSTGLNTGELFF. In DNA form, the CDR3 reads TGTGCCGCTGGCGGTTCAACAGGGTTGAACACCGGGGAGCTGTTTTTT.

This clone was detected only once. The DNA of the CDR3 is TGCGCCAGCAGCCGCCTAGCGGGAGTCTCGGTTTACGAGCAGTACTTC. Its protein is CASSRLAGVSVYEQYF. The gene calls are TRBV4-1 and TRBJ2-7, with TRBD2 matching 10 bases. This CDR3 comprises 16 residues. J lost 4 bases, V lost 4 bases, and 10 bases had no gene match. The germline gives CDR1 MGHRA, CDR2 YSYEKL.

The chain carries TRBV29-1 and TRBJ1-5; unclear D gene. The V and J ends lost 5 bases and 0 bases respectively, with 8 bases between them. CDR3 size: 13 residues. Germline CDR1 reads SQVTM; CDR2 reads ANQGSEA. CDR3 nucleotides: TGCAGCGTTCGGCAGGATAGCAATCAGCCCCAGCATTTT. This sequence encodes CSVRQDSNQPQHF.